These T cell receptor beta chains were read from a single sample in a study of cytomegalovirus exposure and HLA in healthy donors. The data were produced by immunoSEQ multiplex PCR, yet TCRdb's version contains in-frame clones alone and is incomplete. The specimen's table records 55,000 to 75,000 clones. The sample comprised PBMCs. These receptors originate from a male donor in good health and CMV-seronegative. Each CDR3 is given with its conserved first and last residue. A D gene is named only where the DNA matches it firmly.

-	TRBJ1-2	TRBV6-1	CASSGAPGTHINYGYTF	TGTGCCAGCAGTGGTGCCCCCGGGACACACATTAACTATGGCTACACCTTC
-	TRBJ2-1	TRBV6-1	CASEAGTSPYNEQFF	TGTGCCAGCGAGGCGGGAACTAGCCCCTACAATGAGCAGTTCTTC
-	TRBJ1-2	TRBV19	CASSIAGPRGYTF	TGTGCCAGTAGTATTGCAGGCCCCAGAGGCTACACCTTC
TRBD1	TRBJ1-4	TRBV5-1	CASSFLQGGGKLFF	TGCGCCAGCAGCTTTTTACAGGGGGGGGGAAAACTGTTTTTT
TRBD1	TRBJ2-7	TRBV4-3	CASSRDRGHYEQYF	TGCGCCAGCAGCCGTGACAGGGGACACTACGAGCAGTACTTC
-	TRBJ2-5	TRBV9	CALRRGGETQYF	TGTGCCCTAAGGCGGGGAGGAGAGACCCAGTACTTC
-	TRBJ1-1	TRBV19	CASSIGGGTEAFF	TGTGCCAGTAGTATCGGGGGTGGCACTGAAGCTTTCTTT
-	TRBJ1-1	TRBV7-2	CASSLGGFGQMNTEAFF	TGTGCCAGCAGCTTAGGAGGGTTTGGGCAAATGAACACTGAAGCTTTCTTT
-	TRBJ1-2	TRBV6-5	CASSVDRPTNYGYTF	TGTGCCAGCAGTGTAGACAGGCCCACTAACTATGGCTACACCTTC
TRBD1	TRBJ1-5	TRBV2	CASSEALGQGNQPQHF	TGTGCCAGCAGTGAAGCGCTTGGACAGGGGAACCAGCCCCAGCATTTT
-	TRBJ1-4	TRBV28	CASSPGGATNEKLFF	TGTGCCAGCAGTCCTGGGGGGGCAACTAATGAAAAACTGTTTTTT
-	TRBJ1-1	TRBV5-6	CASSLIGNTEAFF	TGTGCCAGCAGCTTGATCGGGAACACTGAAGCTTTCTTT
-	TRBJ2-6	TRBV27	CASSLLGRAGANVLTF	TGTGCCAGCAGTTTACTCGGCAGGGCCGGGGCCAACGTCCTGACTTTC
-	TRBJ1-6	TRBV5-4	CASSSVGSSYNSPLHF	TGTGCCAGCAGCTCGGTGGGCAGCTCCTATAATTCACCCCTCCACTTT
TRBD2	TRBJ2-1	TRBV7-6	CASSSLGGGADNEQFF	TGTGCCAGCAGCTCCCTGGGCGGGGGGGCCGACAATGAGCAGTTCTTC
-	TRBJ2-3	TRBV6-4	CASSASTGDGSDTQYF	TGTGCCAGCAGCGCATCGACCGGGGATGGGTCAGATACGCAGTATTTT
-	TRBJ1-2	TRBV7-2	CASSPQMDGYTF	TGTGCCAGCAGCCCTCAGATGGATGGCTACACCTTC
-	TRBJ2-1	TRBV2	CASTPLGDNEQFF	TGTGCCAGCACCCCACTCGGGGACAATGAGCAGTTCTTC
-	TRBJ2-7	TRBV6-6	CASSYPGTYEQYF	TGTGCCAGCAGTTACCCAGGAACCTACGAGCAGTACTTC
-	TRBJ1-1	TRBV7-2	CASSPSRGVTEAFF	TGTGCCAGCAGCCCTTCTCGGGGGGTCACTGAAGCTTTCTTT
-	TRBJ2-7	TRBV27	CASSLAGSSYEQYF	TGTGCCAGCAGTTTGGCGGGGAGCTCCTACGAGCAGTACTTC
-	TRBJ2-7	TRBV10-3	CAIASRQGGSYEQYF	TGTGCCATCGCCTCAAGGCAGGGGGGTTCCTACGAGCAGTACTTC
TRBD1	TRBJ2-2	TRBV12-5	CASGLGQDAGELFF	TGTGCTAGTGGTTTAGGACAGGACGCCGGGGAGCTGTTTTTT
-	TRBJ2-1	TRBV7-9	CASSLVLGGSYNEQFF	TGTGCCAGCAGCTTAGTTCTAGGAGGGTCCTACAATGAGCAGTTCTTC
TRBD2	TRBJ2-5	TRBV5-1	CASKGFLAGVVETQYF	TGCGCCAGCAAAGGGTTCCTAGCGGGAGTGGTGGAGACCCAGTACTTC
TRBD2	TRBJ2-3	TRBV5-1	CASSSGTSGDNTDTQYF	TGCGCCAGCAGCTCGGGGACTAGCGGGGATAACACAGATACGCAGTATTTT
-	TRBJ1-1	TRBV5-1	CASSVHSPNTEAFF	TGCGCCAGCAGTGTCCATTCCCCGAACACTGAAGCTTTCTTT
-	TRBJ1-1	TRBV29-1	CSAGPDRMNTEAFF	TGCAGCGCAGGGCCGGACAGAATGAACACTGAAGCTTTCTTT
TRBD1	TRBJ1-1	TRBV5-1	CASSSWGTGGATEAFF	TGCGCCAGCAGCAGCTGGGGGACAGGGGGTGCGACTGAAGCTTTCTTT
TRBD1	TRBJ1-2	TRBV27	CASRPRDRGGYTF	TGTGCCAGCAGACCCCGCGACAGGGGTGGCTACACCTTC
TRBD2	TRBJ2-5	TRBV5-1	CASSVGAGEKETQYF	TGCGCCAGCAGCGTAGGAGCGGGAGAAAAAGAGACCCAGTACTTC
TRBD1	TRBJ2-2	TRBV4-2	CASSPTGLTTGELFF	TGTGCCAGCAGCCCGACAGGGTTGACCACCGGGGAGCTGTTTTTT
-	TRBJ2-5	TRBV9	CASSVTGGVEETQYF	TGTGCCAGCAGCGTAACAGGGGGGGTGGAAGAGACCCAGTACTTC
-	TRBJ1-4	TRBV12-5	CASGSFSGVEKLFF	TGTGCTAGTGGTTCTTTTTCAGGGGTTGAAAAACTGTTTTTT
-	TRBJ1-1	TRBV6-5	CASTNENTEAFF	TGTGCCAGCACTAACGAGAACACTGAAGCTTTCTTT
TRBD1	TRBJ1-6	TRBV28	CAVYEGQGGSPLHF	TGTGCAGTTTATGAGGGACAGGGAGGTTCACCCCTCCACTTT
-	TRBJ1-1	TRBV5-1	CASSLGDNTEDFF	TGCGCCAGCAGCTTGGGGGACAACACTGAAGATTTCTTT
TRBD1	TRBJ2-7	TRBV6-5	CASSFGTGAAEQYF	TGTGCCAGCAGTTTCGGGACAGGGGCCGCCGAGCAGTACTTC
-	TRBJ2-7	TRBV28	CASSLPATYAYEQYF	TGTGCCAGCAGTTTACCCGCCACCTACGCCTACGAGCAGTACTTC
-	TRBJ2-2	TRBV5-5	CASSPYGLVNTGELFF	TGTGCCAGCAGTCCTTACGGACTGGTGAACACCGGGGAGCTGTTTTTT
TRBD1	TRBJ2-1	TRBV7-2	CASSLGGGQGYNEQFF	TGTGCCAGCAGCTTAGGGGGCGGACAGGGCTACAATGAGCAGTTCTTC
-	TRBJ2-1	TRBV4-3	CASSQDRSYNEQFF	TGCGCCAGCAGCCAAGATAGGAGCTACAATGAGCAGTTCTTC
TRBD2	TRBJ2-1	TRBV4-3	CASSQPGTRKFF	TGCGCCAGCAGCCAGCCCGGGACTAGGAAGTTCTTC
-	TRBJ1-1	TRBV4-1	CASSQPGQNTEAFF	TGTGCCAGCAGCCAACCTGGACAGAACACTGAAGCTTTCTTT
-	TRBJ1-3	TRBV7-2	CASSLEQGGNTIYF	TGTGCCAGCAGCTTAGAACAGGGTGGAAACACCATATATTTT
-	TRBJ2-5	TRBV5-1	CASSLVGTPQETQYF	TGCGCCAGCAGCTTGGTTGGGACACCGCAAGAGACCCAGTACTTC
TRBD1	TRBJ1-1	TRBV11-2	CASRLQGTEAFF	TGTGCCAGCAGATTACAGGGGACTGAAGCTTTCTTT
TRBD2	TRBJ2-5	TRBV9	CASSVGLAGGGQENQYF	TGTGCCAGCAGCGTAGGACTAGCGGGGGGAGGGCAAGAGAACCAGTACTTC
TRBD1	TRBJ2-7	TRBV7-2	CASSSTGVGPYEQYF	TGTGCCAGCAGCTCGACAGGGGTCGGGCCCTACGAGCAGTACTTC
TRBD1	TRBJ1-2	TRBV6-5	CASRDPGGSVYGYTF	TGTGCCAGCAGGGATCCAGGGGGCTCGGTCTATGGCTACACCTTC
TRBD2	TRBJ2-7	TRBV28	CASSAQLAGAYEQYF	TGTGCCAGCAGTGCCCAACTAGCGGGGGCCTACGAGCAGTACTTC